A selection of T cell receptor beta chains follows, all from one sample in a study of T cell responses to AZD1222 COVID-19 vaccine. The data were produced by immunoSEQ multiplex PCR, yet TCRdb's version contains in-frame clones alone and is incomplete. Seen here are around 140,000 clones, roughly 90% observed once, and the top ten hold 1.5% to 2%. Material: peripheral blood, obtained on day 0 of AZD1222 vaccination. The receptors stem from an adult in good health. CDR3s include the opening cysteine and the closing phenylalanine or tryptophan. The D gene is left open where the match is weak. A clone size is listed for some rows: how often the clone was seen (once, few, many), or a class if it is expanded.

D gene,J gene,V gene,clone size,CDR3 DNA,CDR3 protein
.,TRBJ1-4,TRBV24-1,.,TGTGCCACCTCCATCGGGGGGCAAGGCGAAAAACTGTTTTTT,CATSIGGQGEKLFF
TRBD1,TRBJ2-7,TRBV9,.,TGTGCCAGCAGCGTAGGTGGACAGGGCTACGAGCAGTACTTC,CASSVGGQGYEQYF
.,TRBJ1-2,TRBV7-9,.,TGTGCCAGCAGCTTTGAGGACTCAGCCCTCTATGGCTACACCTTC,CASSFEDSALYGYTF
TRBD2,TRBJ2-1,TRBV11-3,.,TGTGCCAGCAGCCCCAGGACTAGCGGGAGTAACAATGAGCAGTTCTTC,CASSPRTSGSNNEQFF
TRBD1,TRBJ2-1,TRBV19,once,TGTGCCAGTAGTGTTATCGGACAGGGAGGCTACAATGAGCAGTTCTTC,CASSVIGQGGYNEQFF
.,TRBJ2-5,TRBV7-2,.,TGTGCCAGCAGCCGGTCGAATGAAGAGACCCAGTACTTC,CASSRSNEETQYF
.,TRBJ1-1,TRBV9,.,TGTGCCAGCAGCATGGGACGGGATTACAACACTGAAGCTTTCTTT,CASSMGRDYNTEAFF
.,TRBJ2-7,TRBV6-5,.,TGTGCCAGCAGTTACTCGATTCTTTACTCCTACGAGCAGTACTTC,CASSYSILYSYEQYF
.,TRBJ2-1,TRBV29-1,.,TGCAGCGTTGCCCCCAAGGGCTATGAGCAGTTCTTC,CSVAPKGYEQFF
TRBD2,TRBJ2-1,TRBV27,.,TGTGCCAGCCAGGGGACTAGTTTTCTTGATGAGCAGTTCTTC,CASQGTSFLDEQFF
.,TRBJ2-1,TRBV4-1,.,TGCGCCAGCAGCCATGCTGGCGGGGTGCAGTTCTTC,CASSHAGGVQFF
.,TRBJ1-2,TRBV7-9,.,TGTGCCAGCAGCTTAGAAACGGGGAATAACTATGGCTACACCTTC,CASSLETGNNYGYTF
TRBD1,TRBJ2-5,TRBV4-1,.,TGCGCCAGCAGCTCAAGTCTGGGGGCAGGGGGCCTTGAGACCCAGTACTTC,CASSSSLGAGGLETQYF
TRBD1,TRBJ1-4,TRBV24-1,.,TGTGCCACCACCCCGCCGGGGACAGGGGTCGAAAAACTGTTTTTT,CATTPPGTGVEKLFF
.,TRBJ2-3,TRBV6-1,once,TGTGCCAGCAGTGAAACCCTCGCCACAGATACGCAGTATTTT,CASSETLATDTQYF
TRBD1,TRBJ2-7,TRBV9,.,TGTGCCAGCAGCGCACTCCGGGACAGGGGTCACGAGCAGTACTTC,CASSALRDRGHEQYF
.,TRBJ1-1,TRBV12-5,.,TGTGCTAGTGGTTTGGTAAGCGGGGGGAACACTGAAGCTTTCTTT,CASGLVSGGNTEAFF
.,TRBJ1-5,TRBV4-3,.,TGCGCCAGCAGCCAAGCGGGGAATCAGCCCCAGCATTTT,CASSQAGNQPQHF
.,TRBJ2-3,TRBV7-3,.,TGTGCCAGCAGCCCCCTTTGGGCGGGACTCAGGACAGATACGCAGTATTTT,CASSPLWAGLRTDTQYF
.,TRBJ2-7,TRBV19,.,TGTGCCAGTAGTAACCGGGGCCGTTCTTCCGAGCAGTACTTC,CASSNRGRSSEQYF
TRBD1,TRBJ2-1,TRBV6-5,.,TGTGCCAGCAGCCCAACAGGGGGCAAGGCTTTCTTC,CASSPTGGKAFF
TRBD2,TRBJ2-5,TRBV19,.,TGTGCCAGTAGTATAGGTAGCGGGGGGGGAGAGACCCAGTACTTC,CASSIGSGGGETQYF
TRBD1,TRBJ1-4,TRBV7-2,.,TGTGCCAGCAGCTTTCTTTCGGGACAGGGGGCCCTTAATGAAAAACTGTTTTTT,CASSFLSGQGALNEKLFF
.,TRBJ1-3,TRBV27,.,TGTGCCAGCAGTTTATCGGGTGGAAACACCATATATTTT,CASSLSGGNTIYF
.,TRBJ1-1,TRBV18,.,TGTGCCAGCTCACCCGACAGAGCAGACACTGAAGCTTTCTTT,CASSPDRADTEAFF
.,TRBJ1-2,TRBV29-1,.,TGCAGCGGACAGTTAAGTCGTAAGGCCGCCTATGGCTACACCTTC,CSGQLSRKAAYGYTF
.,TRBJ1-2,TRBV19,.,TGTGCCAGTAGTATAAATAAAAACTATGGCTACACCTTC,CASSINKNYGYTF
.,TRBJ1-1,TRBV27,.,TGTGCCAGCAGCAAAGCCCCGGTGAACACTGAAGCTTTCTTT,CASSKAPVNTEAFF
.,TRBJ1-4,TRBV3-1/TRBV3-2,.,TGTGCCTCGCGGAGCAATGAAAAACTGTTTTTT,CASRSNEKLFF
.,TRBJ2-4,TRBV18,.,TGTGCCAGCTCACCGGGGGAAGCCAAAAACATTCAGTACTTC,CASSPGEAKNIQYF
.,TRBJ1-2,TRBV27,.,TGTGCCAGCAGTTTAAGGGAAAACTATGGCTACACCTTC,CASSLRENYGYTF
.,TRBJ2-7,TRBV5-5,.,TGTGCCAGCAGCTTGGCCCCCGGGTACGAGCAGTACTTC,CASSLAPGYEQYF
TRBD2,TRBJ2-3,TRBV4-3,.,TGCGCCAGCAGCCAAGATGGACTAGCGGGCACAGATACGCAGTATTTT,CASSQDGLAGTDTQYF
TRBD2,TRBJ2-4,TRBV23-1,once,TGCGCCAGCAGTCACCCCGGACTAGCGGGTCACCTAGCCAAAAACATTCAGTACTTC,CASSHPGLAGHLAKNIQYF
TRBD1,TRBJ1-1,TRBV28,once,TGTGCCAGCAGGCCCGGGACAGGGGTGAGCACTGAAGCTTTCTTT,CASRPGTGVSTEAFF
TRBD2,TRBJ2-1,TRBV14,.,TGTGCCAGCAGCCGGGGGACTAGCGGGAGGGCCCCCTACAATGAGCAGTTCTTC,CASSRGTSGRAPYNEQFF
.,TRBJ1-5,TRBV12-3/TRBV12-4,.,TGTGCCAGCAGAAAGGGGTACCGCCAGCCCCAGCATTTT,CASRKGYRQPQHF
.,TRBJ1-4,TRBV6-2/TRBV6-3,.,TGTGCCAGCAGTTACGTCCCCCAGGGAGGAGGTGAAAAACTGTTTTTT,CASSYVPQGGGEKLFF
.,TRBJ2-3,TRBV6-5,.,TGTGCCAGCCTATCTAGCACAGATACGCAGTATTTT,CASLSSTDTQYF
TRBD2,TRBJ2-5,TRBV4-2,.,TGTGCCAGCAGCCACCCCTCGGGGAGCGGGGGCTACCAAGAGACCCAGTACTTC,CASSHPSGSGGYQETQYF
TRBD1,TRBJ1-6,TRBV30,.,TGTGCCTGGTCCCAGGGGGATGCTTCACCCCTCCACTTT,CAWSQGDASPLHF